Listed below are T cell receptor beta chains from one sample, sequenced in a study of shared clonotypes between healthy human individuals. Using immunoSEQ multiplex PCR, the repertoire was profiled, and TCRdb retains in-frame clones only, with some absent. Seen here are some 2 million clones, over 85% observed once, and the top ten hold 1% to 1.5%. Sequencing used naive CD8+ T cells sorted from blood. Source of these receptors: a man aged 18 to 30 in good health. CDR3s include the opening cysteine and the closing phenylalanine or tryptophan. A D gene is named only where the DNA matches it firmly. Some rows mark clone size as missing; the rest say once, few, many or name a class of expanded clone.

V gene	J gene	D gene	clone size	CDR3 DNA	CDR3 protein
TRBV7-9	TRBJ2-3	.	once	TGTGCCAGCAGCCAACCCTGGGATACGCAGTATTTT	CASSQPWDTQYF
TRBV11-2	TRBJ2-7	.	.	TGTGCCAGCAGCTTAGCTCCCTTAGCGGCGTTGGGCTACGAGCAGTACTTC	CASSLAPLAALGYEQYF
TRBV4-1	TRBJ2-1	TRBD2	.	TGCGCCAGCAGCCCGGGGGGACTCCTCATCTCCTACAATGAGCAGTTCTTC	CASSPGGLLISYNEQFF
TRBV18	TRBJ2-1	.	once	TGTGCCAGCTCACCCACGTTTGGGAAGGTGGGGGCCAATGAGCAGTTCTTC	CASSPTFGKVGANEQFF
TRBV2	TRBJ2-7	.	.	TGTGCCAGCAGTGAAATAGCCTCCGAGCAGTACTTC	CASSEIASEQYF
TRBV4-1	TRBJ2-1	TRBD2	.	TGCGCCAGCAGCCAAGACGAGACTAGCGGGGGGTCCTACAATGAGCAGTTCTTC	CASSQDETSGGSYNEQFF
TRBV6-5	TRBJ1-6	.	.	TGTGCCAGCAGTTACTCTCAGGGGACCCTCCACTTT	CASSYSQGTLHF
TRBV5-5	TRBJ2-7	.	.	TGTGCCAGCAGCTTGTGGTCCGGGTACGAGCAGTACTTC	CASSLWSGYEQYF
TRBV11-1	TRBJ1-6	TRBD1	.	TGTGCCAGCAGCCTAGGGGGCGAGTATAATTCACCCCTCCACTTT	CASSLGGEYNSPLHF
TRBV5-5	TRBJ2-7	.	.	TGTGCCAGCAGCTTGGATCCCGGGAGCTCCTACGAGCAGTACTTC	CASSLDPGSSYEQYF
TRBV28	TRBJ2-7	.	.	TGTGCCAGCACCTTGGCCGGGGAAGCCTACGAGCAGTACTTC	CASTLAGEAYEQYF
TRBV9	TRBJ2-3	.	.	TGTGCCAGCAGCGTAGATCAGGGTAATACGGCAGATACGCAGTATTTT	CASSVDQGNTADTQYF
TRBV7-9	TRBJ1-2	.	.	TGTGCCAGCAGCCCGACAGGAGTCTATGGCTACACCTTC	CASSPTGVYGYTF
TRBV5-1	TRBJ2-7	.	.	TGCGCCAGCAGCTTGGGCCCAGATAGCTCCTACGAGCAGTACTTC	CASSLGPDSSYEQYF
TRBV18	TRBJ2-3	TRBD2	.	TGTGCCAGCTCACCCGGGACTAGCACTCGTAGCACAGATACGCAGTATTTT	CASSPGTSTRSTDTQYF
TRBV7-9	TRBJ2-3	TRBD1	.	TGTGCCAGCAGTGACAGGGGGCGCACAGATACGCAGTATTTT	CASSDRGRTDTQYF
TRBV11-3	TRBJ2-3	.	.	TGTGCCAGCAGCTTAGAGCGGGCAGATACGCAGTATTTT	CASSLERADTQYF
TRBV7-9	TRBJ1-4	.	.	TGTGCCAGCAGCACCGATTCGGCCGGAAAACTGTTTTTT	CASSTDSAGKLFF
TRBV7-9	TRBJ2-5	.	.	TGTGCCAGCAGCCCACTCGAGTACTTC	CASSPLEYF
TRBV7-2	TRBJ2-5	.	.	TGTGCCAGCAGCCCCAGACCCCCTTTTGGTGGGGGAATTGGAGAGACCCAGTACTTC	CASSPRPPFGGGIGETQYF
TRBV4-3	TRBJ2-7	.	.	TGCGCCAGCAGCCAAACTTCCGACTCCTACGAGCAGTACTTC	CASSQTSDSYEQYF
TRBV6-5	TRBJ2-3	.	.	TGTGCCAGCAGTTCGTTTAATACGCAGTATTTT	CASSSFNTQYF
TRBV6-5	TRBJ2-2	.	.	TGTGCCAGCAGTTATTTGAACACCGGGGAGCTGTTTTTT	CASSYLNTGELFF
TRBV2	TRBJ1-1	.	.	TGTGCCAGCAGTGCATACAGGGAGCTGCCTGAAGCTTTCTTT	CASSAYRELPEAFF